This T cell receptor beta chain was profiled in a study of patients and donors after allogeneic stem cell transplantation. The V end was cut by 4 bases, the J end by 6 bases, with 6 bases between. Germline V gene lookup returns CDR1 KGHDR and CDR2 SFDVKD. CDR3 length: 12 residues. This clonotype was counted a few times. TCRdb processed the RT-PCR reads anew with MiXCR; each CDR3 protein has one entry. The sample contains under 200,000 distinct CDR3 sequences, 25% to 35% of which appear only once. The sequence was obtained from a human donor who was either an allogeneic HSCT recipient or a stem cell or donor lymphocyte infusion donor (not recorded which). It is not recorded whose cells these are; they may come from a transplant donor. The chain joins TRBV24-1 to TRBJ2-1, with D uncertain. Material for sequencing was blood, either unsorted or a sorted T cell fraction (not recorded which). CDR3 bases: TGTGCCACCAGTGACTACGCCAATGAGCAGTTCTTC. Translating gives CATSDYANEQFF.